This is a list of T cell receptor beta chains from one sample in a study of TIL therapy for anti-PD-1-resistant metastatic lung cancer. Measured with immunoSEQ multiplex PCR; TCRdb has only the in-frame clones, and not every one. Counted here are approximately 22,000 clones, 60% to 80% occurring once; the ten biggest clones make up under 2%. Sequencing used blood, obtained at baseline. All receptors derive from a person aged 25 to 80 with non-small cell lung cancer. Each CDR3 is given with its conserved first and last residue. A D gene is named only where the DNA matches it firmly. Clone size is not always given. Where it is, it says once, few, many or a class for expanded clones.

13	.	TRBV5-1	TRBJ2-2	.	CASSLVEGGELFF	TGCGCCAGCAGCTTGGTGGAGGGCGGGGAGCTGTTTTTT
14	.	TRBV9	TRBJ2-1	.	CASSVATVGNEQFF	TGTGCCAGCAGCGTAGCTACGGTGGGGAATGAGCAGTTCTTC
21	once	TRBV4-1	TRBJ1-6	.	CASSQLRFPGRTSSYNSPLHF	TGCGCCAGCAGCCAACTCCGATTTCCGGGACGCACTAGCTCCTATAATTCACCCCTCCACTTT
16	few	TRBV14	TRBJ2-7	TRBD1	CASSQGRQGSSYEQYF	TGTGCCAGCAGCCAAGGCCGACAGGGAAGCTCCTACGAGCAGTACTTC
16	.	TRBV5-1	TRBJ2-6	TRBD1	CASSSQGAGGANVLTF	TGCGCCAGCAGCTCCCAGGGGGCGGGTGGGGCCAACGTCCTGACTTTC
16	.	TRBV9	TRBJ1-2	.	CASSPQDGRVPLGYTF	TGTGCCAGCAGCCCCCAGGACGGCCGTGTACCTCTTGGCTACACCTTC
17	.	TRBV7-9	TRBJ1-6	TRBD1	CASSLGDRGWYNSPLHF	TGTGCCAGCAGCCTCGGGGACAGGGGTTGGTATAATTCACCCCTCCACTTT
13	.	TRBV7-9	TRBJ1-1	.	CASSLAGNTEAFF	TGTGCCAGCAGCTTAGCAGGGAACACTGAAGCTTTCTTT
17	.	TRBV4-1	TRBJ2-1	TRBD2	CASSQDRLAGAINEQFF	TGCGCCAGCAGCCAAGATCGACTAGCGGGAGCAATCAATGAGCAGTTCTTC
13	.	TRBV4-1	TRBJ2-3	.	CASSDQITDTQYF	TGCGCCAGCAGCGACCAAATAACAGATACGCAGTATTTT
17	.	TRBV30	TRBJ1-1	.	CAWNVGFVNPDTPEAFF	TGTGCCTGGAACGTCGGGTTCGTAAACCCAGATACGCCTGAAGCTTTCTTT
17	.	TRBV4-1	TRBJ2-7	.	CASSPLGHQGINYEQYF	TGCGCCAGCAGCCCCCTAGGCCATCAGGGGATTAACTACGAGCAGTACTTC
15	.	TRBV9	TRBJ1-5	.	CASSAGWDSNQPQHF	TGTGCCAGCAGCGCCGGATGGGACAGCAATCAGCCCCAGCATTTT
13	.	TRBV2	TRBJ2-1	.	CASSGEGYNEQFF	TGTGCCAGCAGTGGGGAAGGGTACAATGAGCAGTTCTTC
12	.	TRBV28	TRBJ2-7	.	CASSLNTYEQYF	TGTGCCAGCAGTCTCAACACCTACGAGCAGTACTTC
12	.	TRBV12-3/TRBV12-4	TRBJ2-7	TRBD2	CASRTSGGEQYF	TGTGCCAGCCGGACTAGCGGGGGGGAGCAGTACTTC
15	.	TRBV6-1	TRBJ2-7	TRBD2	CASSEVGLAVYEQYF	TGTGCCAGCAGTGAAGTTGGACTAGCGGTCTACGAGCAGTACTTC
15	.	TRBV9	TRBJ1-4	TRBD1	CASSATGFFNEKLFF	TGTGCCAGCAGCGCGACAGGGTTCTTTAATGAAAAACTGTTTTTT
18	few	TRBV6-6	TRBJ2-3	TRBD2	CASSRKGLAGGFTDTQYF	TGTGCCAGCAGTCGTAAGGGACTAGCGGGAGGGTTCACAGATACGCAGTATTTT
16	once	TRBV5-5	TRBJ2-2	.	CASSWSTGGATGELFF	TGTGCCAGCAGCTGGTCTACAGGAGGGGCAACCGGGGAGCTGTTTTTT
13	.	TRBV30	TRBJ2-5	.	CAWSPGLKETQYF	TGTGCCTGGAGTCCGGGACTCAAAGAGACCCAGTACTTC
15	.	TRBV5-6	TRBJ1-2	TRBD1	CASSLSPGGHYGYTF	TGTGCCAGCAGCTTGTCTCCAGGGGGTCACTATGGCTACACCTTC
13	few	TRBV3-1/TRBV3-2	TRBJ1-3	.	CASSRRSGNTIYF	TGTGCCAGCAGCCGACGGTCTGGAAACACCATATATTTT
17	.	TRBV10-3	TRBJ2-2	.	CAISEWRADRRTGELFF	TGTGCCATCAGTGAGTGGAGAGCGGACCGAAGGACCGGGGAGCTGTTTTTT
15	.	TRBV2	TRBJ2-2	TRBD1	CASSQRTTGTGELFF	TGTGCCAGCAGTCAAAGGACGACAGGGACCGGGGAGCTGTTTTTT
13	.	TRBV11-3	TRBJ2-2	.	CASSLGSTGELFF	TGTGCCAGCAGCTTAGGTTCCACCGGGGAGCTGTTTTTT
14	.	TRBV6-2/TRBV6-3	TRBJ1-5	.	CASSLLGSNQPQHF	TGTGCCAGCAGTCTACTAGGGAGCAATCAGCCCCAGCATTTT
16	.	TRBV5-1	TRBJ1-1	TRBD1	CASSQGARGRHTEAFF	TGCGCCAGCAGCCAGGGGGCTAGAGGTCGTCACACTGAAGCTTTCTTT
15	.	TRBV6-5	TRBJ1-5	.	CASSPVGGGNQPQHF	TGTGCCAGCAGTCCGGTCGGAGGGGGGAATCAGCCCCAGCATTTT
15	few	TRBV4-3	TRBJ2-1	.	CASSQDPSKTNEQFF	TGCGCCAGCAGCCAAGATCCAAGTAAGACTAATGAGCAGTTCTTC
16	once	TRBV4-1	TRBJ1-2	TRBD1	CASRGGLRDRAYGYTF	TGCGCCAGCAGGGGGGGTCTCCGGGACAGGGCTTATGGCTACACCTTC
15	.	TRBV5-4	TRBJ2-7	.	CASTRGAEGGNEQYF	TGTGCCAGCACTCGGGGGGCTGAGGGGGGCAACGAGCAGTACTTC
16	few	TRBV4-1	TRBJ2-3	TRBD2	CASSQSLAGGPDTQYF	TGCGCCAGCAGCCAATCCCTAGCGGGAGGCCCAGATACGCAGTATTTT
16	.	TRBV4-3	TRBJ2-1	TRBD2	CASSPRTSGDYNEQFF	TGCGCCAGCAGCCCTCGGACTAGCGGGGACTACAATGAGCAGTTCTTC
14	.	TRBV15	TRBJ2-1	TRBD1	CATSRDRTGNEQFF	TGTGCCACCAGCAGAGATAGGACAGGCAATGAGCAGTTCTTC
14	.	TRBV27	TRBJ1-3	.	CASSLRGSGNTIYF	TGTGCCAGCAGTTTACGCGGTTCTGGAAACACCATATATTTT
14	.	TRBV24-1	TRBJ1-2	.	CATSQGGSVRGYTF	TGTGCCACCAGTCAGGGTGGGAGTGTCAGGGGCTACACCTTC
16	.	TRBV19	TRBJ2-1	TRBD2	CASSMYARGAGNEQFF	TGTGCCAGTAGTATGTACGCGCGGGGGGCGGGGAATGAGCAGTTCTTC
14	.	TRBV25-1	TRBJ2-5	.	CASSGMGTRETQYF	TGTGCCAGCAGCGGAATGGGGACGCGGGAGACCCAGTACTTC
15	few	TRBV9	TRBJ1-3	.	CASSPRFDSGNTIYF	TGTGCCAGCAGCCCTCGGTTCGACTCTGGAAACACCATATATTTT
15	.	TRBV4-3	TRBJ1-4	.	CASSQDRQFNEKLFF	TGCGCCAGCAGCCAGGACCGACAGTTTAATGAAAAACTGTTTTTT